This TCR beta chain was identified in a study of somatic mutations in cytotoxic T cells in rheumatoid arthritis. Study-level points and caveats: CD8+ clonality rose with age in rheumatoid arthritis patients, not healthy controls.

A note on this clone: Its antigen is unknown.

Sequencing was performed with immunoSEQ multiplex PCR; in TCRdb, only in-frame clones are kept and a portion is missing. The repertoire holds about 16,000 clones, with about four fifths as singletons. Germline assignment: CDR1 LNHNV and CDR2 YYDKDF (reference sequence). Trimming removed 0 bases at V and 7 bases at J, with 0 bases between. The CDR3 spans 11 residues. The material sequenced was CD8+ T cells sorted from blood. The origin of this receptor is an adult with rheumatoid arthritis. The rearrangement uses TRBV15 and TRBJ1-4, with D unclear. The CDR3 loop reads CATSRDEKLFF. The CDR3 DNA reads TGTGCCACCAGCAGAGATGAAAAACTGTTTTTT.